The clone carrying this T cell receptor (beta chain) was counted many times. Its target is not known. MiXCR was run by TCRdb on the PCR reads, yielding one entry per CDR3 protein. The table shows 400,000 to 600,000 distinct CDR3 sequences, with around 25% occurring only once. CDR1 and CDR2 from the germline V gene are SSHAT and FNYEAQ (reference sequence). The CDR3 contains 15 residues. V dropped 1 base and J dropped 0 bases, with 8 bases sitting between them. Naive CD8 T cells were FACS-sorted by CD8+CD4-CCR7+CD45RA+ markers. This sample stems from a study of molecular identifiers for immune sequencing clone quantification. Study results and caveats: Among effectors, clones above 20 RNA copies held over 97% of molecules; among naive cells, under 1%.

The origin of this receptor is a human donor in good health. Some libraries in this study had Jurkat cell RNA spiked in. The sequencing sample was made of naive CD8+ T cells from blood, with Jurkat cell RNA spiked in. Subset given: FACS-sorted CD8+CD4-CCR7+CD45RA+ naive T cells. The chain uses TRBV7-7 and TRBJ2-3; D is unresolved. For the CDR3, the DNA is TGTGCCAGCAGCTTAGACGGCTATAGCACAGATACGCAGTATTTT. Its translation: CASSLDGYSTDTQYF.